The source of this T cell receptor (beta chain) is a study of CD8+ T cells in alopecia areata. Study-level findings and limits: Baseline CD8+ expansion's link to response remains uncertain, as there was one nonresponder. Mouse data revealed clearer TCR sharing than patient data did, a gap possibly tied to HLA.

Treatment given: oral pan-JAK inhibitor, 5-10 mg twice daily. The CDR3 has 15 residues. V shed 5 bases and J shed 3 bases, with 14 bases lying between them. CDR1 is SNHLY and CDR2 is FYNNEI in the germline V gene. Worth noting for this clone: Antigen: not known.

As the sequencing template, cDNA was produced by extracting RNA and reverse transcribing it. The data were produced by immunoSEQ multiplex PCR, yet TCRdb's version contains in-frame clones alone and is incomplete. The sample yields more than 95,000 clones, approximately 52% seen once. This receptor was obtained from a human donor with alopecia areata. The input for sequencing was CD8+ T cells sorted from blood, taken at week 4, from a patient treated with tofacitinib. The chain couples TRBV2 to TRBJ1-5; unclear D gene. This CDR3 is CASSSLIGDNQPQHF. The CDR3 DNA sequence: TGTGCCAGCAGTAGCCTGATAGGAGACAATCAGCCCCAGCATTTT.